What follows describes a single T cell receptor beta chain. Its antigen remains unknown. Sequencing relied on immunoSEQ assay v3.0, run at survey level. Profiling relied on immunoSEQ multiplex PCR, and the TCRdb table lists in-frame clones only, not all of them. The sample has fewer than 45,000 clones; roughly four fifths are singletons. The length of the CDR3 is 15 residues. V was trimmed by 0 bases and J by 5 bases, leaving 14 bases between them. The germline CDR1 and CDR2 sequences are LGHNA and YNFKEQ. The record originates from a study of long-term antiretroviral therapy in people with HIV. The study, taken as a whole, reports: CDR3 length ranges were narrower in HIV repertoires than in controls.

The rearrangement links TRBV4-2 to TRBJ2-7, with D possibly matching TRBD2 (6 bases). The specimen comprised unsorted PBMCs, sampled 0.3 years after starting antiretroviral therapy. This clonotype was obtained from a young man with HIV. The CDR3 loop is CASSQDPRGIDEQYF. In DNA, the CDR3 is TGTGCCAGCAGCCAAGATCCGCGGGGAATCGACGAGCAGTACTTC.